This T cell receptor (beta chain) was found in a study of neurological immune-mediated disorders. Findings of the study overall: The repertoires of 18 of 34 multiple sclerosis patients fell into one related-CDR3 cluster (a possible signature) under phylogenetic grouping.

The cDNA came from 5'RACE with 10-nucleotide random UMIs. TCRdb recomputed calls from the 5' RACE reads with MiXCR, one row per CDR3 protein. The data hold tens of thousands of distinct CDR3 sequences, with around 3.3% observed a single time. The V gene end was trimmed by 3 bases and the J gene end by 2 bases; junction bases not matched to a gene: 3. CDR3 length: 15 amino acids. From germline, CDR1 is KGHSH and CDR2 LQKENI. The table lists this clonotype with many counts. Its antigen is unidentified. The rearrangement uses TRBV18 and TRBJ2-7; TRBD2 matches 11 bases. The TCR originated in a man between 40 and 49 years old with multiple sclerosis. The sample comprised PBMCs. The CDR3 protein is CASSPGTSGPYEQYF. CDR3 in DNA: TGTGCCAGCTCACCGGGGACTAGCGGTCCCTACGAGCAGTACTTC.